The 21 T cell receptor beta chains below all came from one sample that was sequenced in a study of regulatory T cells in long-lasting Graves disease. Regarding time point: newly diagnosed GD, antithyroid drugs for less than 3 months. PBMC-extracted RNA yielded the TCR library. Arm-PCR of CDR3 regions with iRepertoire HTBI primers generated TCR beta libraries. Via MiXCR, TCRdb re-called the multiplex PCR reads, giving one row per CDR3 protein. The profile shows 350,000 to 550,000 distinct CDR3 sequences, about 14% of them singletons. In addition, the sample was reused for a study of T cells in Graves' hyperthyroidism and ophthalmopathy.

The sequencing here drew on peripheral blood mononuclear cells (PBMCs), taken at new diagnosis, from a patient treated with antithyroid drugs. The receptors shown here come from a woman in her forties or fifties with Graves disease.

Turning to this clonotype: This clone may be a read error of a much larger clone one base away. The J gene is TRBJ2-1, the V gene TRBV11-2; D not certain. This CDR3 comprises 12 residues. The germline V gene has CDR1 SGHAT and CDR2 FQNNGV. CDR3 sequence (DNA): TGTGCCAGCAGCATAACCCGGAATGAGCGGTTCTTC. Amino acids: CASSITRNERFF. Complete variable domain (other parts from reference TRBV11-2 and TRBJ2-1): EAGVAQSPRYKIIEKRQSVAFWCNPISGHATLYWYQQILGQGPKLLIQFQNNGVVDDSQLPKDRFSAERLKGVDSTLKIQPAKLEDSAVYLCASSITRNERFFGPGTRLTVL.

This clonotype has just a few counts. DNA of the CDR3: TGTGCCAGCAGCCCTAGTACCGGGTCCTCTGGAAACACCATATATTTT. This gives the protein CASSPSTGSSGNTIYF. This rearrangement joins TRBV28 to TRBJ1-3, with D hard to call. The CDR3 sequence is 16 residues long. Trimming took off 6 bases at V and 0 bases at J, with 15 bases between the two ends. Germline assignment: CDR1 MDHEN and CDR2 SYDVKM.

The rearrangement joins TRBV30 to TRBJ2-3; no firm D call. The V end lost 8 bases, the J end lost 1 base, and 4 bases lay between the germline ends. The CDR3 runs to 10 residues. Per germline, CDR1 GTSNPN and CDR2 SVGIG (reference sequence). The CDR3 DNA follows: TGTGCCGGAGGCACAGATACGCAGTATTTT. It codes for CAGGTDTQYF.

With regard to this clonotype: A read error may be the cause here, since a much bigger clone is one base away. The chain links TRBV30 to TRBJ2-1, with D unresolved. CDR1 and CDR2 (germline): GTSNPN, SVGIG (reference sequence). The CDR3 totals 11 residues. The CDR3 nucleotides are TGTGCCTGGAGTCGGCAGAATGAGCGGTTCTTC. Translation: CAWSRQNERFF.

The rearrangement joins TRBV4-2 to TRBJ1-4; no clear D. This CDR3 contains 12 residues. Germline V gives CDR1 LGHNA, CDR2 YNFKEQ. Trimming removed 0 bases from V and 9 bases from J, with 5 bases in between. The chain's CDR3 is CASSQDGQKLFF. The CDR3 DNA follows: TGTGCCAGCAGCCAAGACGGTCAAAAACTGTTTTTT.

The V gene is TRBV7-9, the J gene TRBJ2-1; D is uncertain. Germline assignment: CDR1 SEHNR and CDR2 FQNEAQ (reference sequence). The V end was cut by 2 bases, the J end by 10 bases, with 12 bases between. The CDR3 totals 13 residues. The CDR3 nucleotides are TGTGCCAGCAGCTTACCTGGTTTTTTCGAGCAGTTCTTC. This sequence encodes CASSLPGFFEQFF.

This clonotype was counted a few times. Only one base separates this from a far larger clonotype, so it likely reflects a read error. The DNA for the CDR3 is TGTGCCAGCAGCGGCGAGTCTAGCGGGAGTCACGAGCAGTTCTTC. It codes for CASSGESSGSHEQFF. The genes are TRBV10-3 and TRBJ2-1; TRBD2 matches 10 bases. The CDR3 has 15 amino acids. The trim removed 10 bases at V and 10 bases at J, leaving 16 bases unmatched. Germline CDR1 reads ENHRY; CDR2 reads SYGVKD.

This clonotype was counted only a few times. V gene TRBV7-8 combines with J gene TRBJ2-7; D is undetermined. This CDR3 contains 13 residues. Trimming removed 3 bases at V and 3 bases at J, with 9 bases between. CDR1 and CDR2 (germline): SGHVS, FQNEAQ. The CDR3 nucleotides are TGTGCCAGCAGCTTCGACACTCTCTACGAGCAGTACTTC. It specifies CASSFDTLYEQYF.

The sample holds a few counts of this clonotype. The gene calls are TRBV9 and TRBJ2-7; TRBD2 aligns across 12 bases. This CDR3 is built from 14 residues. Germline values: CDR1 SGDLS, CDR2 YYNGEE. After removal of 5 bases from V and 5 bases from J, the junction contained 5 bases not matched to a gene. The chain's CDR3 is CASSPSGRADEQYF. For the CDR3, the DNA is TGTGCCAGCAGTCCTAGCGGGAGGGCCGACGAGCAGTACTTC.

About this clonotype itself: A read error may be the cause here, since a much bigger clone is one base away. This chain's CDR3 is CASSIGTALVGEEETQYF. The CDR3 bases are TGTGCCAGCAGCATAGGGACGGCTCTAGTGGGAGAAGAAGAGACCCAGTACTTC. The chain carries TRBV28 and TRBJ2-5; D is possibly TRBD1 or TRBD2 (5 bases each). Between the trimmed V and J ends, which lost 6 bases and 3 bases, there was a span of 26 bases. CDR3 size: 18 residues. The germline gives CDR1 MDHEN, CDR2 SYDVKM.

In its sample, this clonotype was seen many times. V is TRBV28 and J is TRBJ2-7, with TRBD1 as a possible D gene (6 bases). Germline assignment: CDR1 MDHEN and CDR2 SYDVKM. The CDR3 consists of 15 residues. V lost 6 bases to trimming and J lost 2 bases, with 17 bases between them. The CDR3 coding sequence is TGTGCCAGCAGCCCACAGGGCAGGGTGACCTACGAGCAGTACTTC. Its translation is CASSPQGRVTYEQYF.

In this sample, this clonotype turned up a few times. This sequence joins TRBV7-3 and TRBJ2-3, with D possibly matching TRBD2 (6 bases). Germline CDR1 SGHTA, CDR2 FQGTGA. This CDR3 is 16 amino acids long. The V end was cut by 5 bases, the J end by 3 bases, with 18 bases between. The CDR3 loop is CASSPVGGIKTDTQYF. Written as DNA, the CDR3 is TGTGCCAGCAGCCCTGTTGGCGGGATTAAAACAGATACGCAGTATTTT.

This clonotype appeared many times. The chain recombines TRBV7-2 with TRBJ1-1; 7 bases line up with TRBD1. CDR1 is SGHTA, CDR2 FQGNSA, per germline. This CDR3 region has 14 residues. The V segment lost 6 bases and the J segment 9 bases; nucleotides outside the gene matches: 13. For the CDR3, the DNA is TGTGCCAGCAGAACTGGACAGGTTGTTCTGAAAGCTTTCTTT. Protein product: CASRTGQVVLKAFF.

This clonotype was seen many times. V and J are TRBV9 and TRBJ2-3; possible D gene TRBD2, 6 bases. Germline lookup yields CDR1 SGDLS and CDR2 YYNGEE. The CDR3 is 16 residues long. V gave up 0 bases and J gave up 3 bases, with 14 bases separating them. This CDR3 reads CASSVEGRYITDTQYF. For the CDR3, the DNA is TGTGCCAGCAGCGTAGAGGGGAGGTATATTACAGATACGCAGTATTTT.

Remarks on this clonotype: Sequence at one end of the junction differs from germline and may be a read error. The V and J genes are TRBV24-1 and TRBJ1-5, with TRBD1 matching 7 bases. The CDR3 covers 14 residues. CDR1 and CDR2 (germline): KGHDR, SFDVKD. The CDR3 region has the DNA TGTGCCACCCCGACAGGGCTTAGCAATCAGCCCCGGCATTTT. Translating it yields CATPTGLSNQPRHF.

This clonotype was detected ten times or more. The V gene is TRBV28, the J gene TRBJ1-5, with a weak D call TRBD1 (6 bases). The ends were cut back, 3 bases at V and 4 bases at J, with 19 bases in the middle. The CDR3 totals 17 residues. Germline loops: CDR1 MDHEN, CDR2 SYDVKM. The CDR3 bases are TGTGCCAGCAGTTTCCCTAATACAGGGTTCGGGAATCAGCCCCAGCATTTT. Residues: CASSFPNTGFGNQPQHF.

V usage is TRBV19 and J usage is TRBJ1-5, with unresolved D. Germline assignment: CDR1 LNHDA and CDR2 SQIVND (reference sequence). This CDR3 region has 13 residues. V gave up 5 bases and J gave up 7 bases, with 12 bases separating them. CDR3 sequence: CASSAGLLQPQHF. The CDR3 DNA sequence: TGTGCCAGTAGTGCCGGATTACTCCAGCCCCAGCATTTT.

This clonotype was picked up many times. The chain is built from TRBV28 and TRBJ1-3; D is ambiguous. Germline assignment: CDR1 MDHEN and CDR2 SYDVKM. There are 14 residues in the CDR3. V gave up 4 bases and J gave up 0 bases, with 7 bases separating them. The CDR3 loop is CASSSSSSGNTIYF. In DNA form, the CDR3 reads TGTGCCAGCAGTTCCAGTTCCTCTGGAAACACCATATATTTT. Full variable domain (outside the CDR3, taken from reference TRBV28 and TRBJ1-3): DVKVTQSSRYLVKRTGEKVFLECVQDMDHENMFWYRQDPGLGLRLIYFSYDVKMKEKGDIPEGYSVSREKKERFSLILESASTNQTSMYLCASSSSSSGNTIYFGEGSWLTVV.

V and J are TRBV11-1 and TRBJ2-2; 7 bases line up with TRBD2. This CDR3 has 15 residues. Germline CDR1 is SGHAT and CDR2 is FQDESV (reference sequence). The V segment lost 3 bases and the J segment 8 bases; nucleotides outside the gene matches: 9. The CDR3 spells CASSFRTSSGGELFF. The CDR3 coding sequence is TGTGCCAGCAGCTTCCGGACTAGTTCTGGGGGGGAGCTGTTTTTT.

This rearrangement joins TRBV7-9 to TRBJ2-2; D may match TRBD1 or TRBD2 (5 bases each). Per germline, CDR1 SEHNR and CDR2 FQNEAQ (reference sequence). V was clipped by 2 bases and J by 5 bases, with 12 bases between them. CDR3 length equals 15 residues. The CDR3 DNA reads TGTGCCAGCAGCTTATATTCCGAGGGGACCGGGGAGCTGTTTTTT. Residues: CASSLYSEGTGELFF.

This clonotype has at least ten counts. V gene TRBV3-1 combines with J gene TRBJ2-1; 7 bases line up with TRBD1. Germline trimming cut 2 bases from V and 5 bases from J; bases unmatched to any gene: 6. Germline lookup yields CDR1 LGHDT and CDR2 YNNKEL (reference sequence). CDR3 length: 15 amino acids. The chain's CDR3 is CASSQNPGQNNEQFF. The CDR3 DNA follows: TGTGCCAGCAGCCAAAACCCGGGACAGAACAATGAGCAGTTCTTC.